These 19 T cell receptor beta chains were sequenced from one sample in a study of shared clonotypes between healthy human individuals (dated by TCRdb to about 2020). Libraries were built with the immunoSEQ multiplex PCR assay. Sourced from immuneACCESS, this table was stored by TCRdb with only in-frame sequences that have V and J called. A share of the clones is absent; for the studies checked, an unresolved V gene accounts for under half, and the remainder has no known explanation. For this sample there are around 690,000 clones; roughly 88% appear just once. 30% to 35% of the sample comes from the top ten. The specimen was memory CD8+ T cells from PBMCs. Interpreted using the paper, the cell subset or site label stands for: CD45RO+ cells pooled with CCR7-negative TemRA cells. The source of these receptors is a man in his late teens or twenties in good health. Some clones in this sample may be carry-over from other donors' samples.

This clone was seen just once. The genes are TRBV5-1 and TRBJ2-7; 7 bases are a match to TRBD2. The CDR3 runs 14 residues. Germline V gene lookup returns CDR1 SGHRS and CDR2 YFSETQ. V lost 6 bases and J lost 6; bases outside the gene matches: 12. CDR3 sequence reads: CASTSGTNSGEQYF. The DNA for the CDR3 is TGCGCCAGCACTTCCGGGACTAATTCGGGCGAGCAGTACTTC.

CDR3 bases: TGTGCCAGCAGCTACGGGACGATCTACGAGCAGTACTTC. Translating it yields CASSYGTIYEQYF. The chain employs TRBV5-4 and TRBJ2-7; D may match TRBD1 or TRBD2 (5 bases each). Germline lookup yields CDR1 SGHNT and CDR2 YYREEE (reference sequence). With 3 bases removed from V and 3 bases from J, the gap between germline ends came to 10 bases. The CDR3 consists of 13 residues.

Comment on this clone: At the DNA level, this CDR3 is encoded by other sequences in the same sample as well. The V and J genes are TRBV7-9 and TRBJ1-5; unclear D gene. The V and J ends lost 4 bases and 2 bases respectively, with 3 bases between them. CDR1 is SEHNR, CDR2 FQNEAQ, per germline (reference sequence). The CDR3 totals 12 residues. CDR3 region: CASSSGNQPQHF. The CDR3 nucleotides are TGTGCCAGCAGCTCGGGCAATCAGCCCCAGCATTTT.

This chain connects TRBV5-6 to TRBJ2-7; no reliable D call. This CDR3 comprises 17 residues. V was trimmed by 1 base and J by 0 bases, leaving 17 bases between them. CDR1 is SGHDT and CDR2 is YYEEEE in the germline V gene. This chain's CDR3 is CASSLFVPALSSYEQYF. CDR3 bases: TGTGCCAGCAGCTTGTTTGTACCGGCCTTAAGCTCCTACGAGCAGTACTTC. The full variable domain, completed using reference TRBV5-6 and TRBJ2-7, is DAGVTQSPTHLIKTRGQQVTLRCSPKSGHDTVSWYQQALGQGPQFIFQYYEEEERQRGNFPDRFSGHQFPNYSSELNVNALLLGDSALYLCASSLFVPALSSYEQYFGPGTRLTVT.

The chain joins TRBV7-9 to TRBJ1-1, with 7 bases aligning to TRBD1. CDR1 is SEHNR and CDR2 is FQNEAQ in the germline V gene (reference sequence). The CDR3 has 12 amino acids. The junction had 6 bases not matched to a gene; V was cut back by 6 bases and J by 8 bases. DNA for the CDR3: TGTGCCAGCAGTGAGGGGGCAGAAGAAGCTTTCTTT. This encodes CASSEGAEEAFF.

The chain joins TRBV5-1 to TRBJ2-3; TRBD2 might be the D (5 bases). The germline gives CDR1 SGHRS, CDR2 YFSETQ. The CDR3 runs to 14 residues. V was pared by 4 bases and J by 6 bases, with 15 bases between. The CDR3 nucleotides read TGCGCCAGCAGCCCGGACTTGGTTATGGATACGCAGTATTTT. Protein: CASSPDLVMDTQYF.

This CDR3 is CASSVYSPGPGSYNEQFF. The CDR3, as DNA: TGTGCCAGCAGCGTATATAGCCCCGGGCCAGGGAGCTACAATGAGCAGTTCTTC. V and J are TRBV9 and TRBJ2-1; D possibly uses TRBD1 or TRBD2 (5 bases each). Trimming shortened V by 1 base and J by 3 bases, and 20 bases separated the two germline ends. The germline V gene encodes CDR1 SGDLS and CDR2 YYNGEE. The CDR3 length is 18 residues.

Comments on this clone: This sample includes further DNA sequences coding for the same CDR3. V gene TRBV6-1 combines with J gene TRBJ2-7; TRBD1 is a possible D gene (6 bases). Per germline, CDR1 MNHNS and CDR2 SASEGT. V was pared by 4 bases and J by 1 base, with 11 bases between. CDR3 length equals 14 residues. The CDR3 DNA follows: TGTGCCAGCAGTGCCCGAGGACAGTCCTACGAGCAGTACTTC. It encodes CASSARGQSYEQYF.

This sequence joins TRBV7-9 and TRBJ1-1, with D perhaps TRBD1 (6 bases). Germline values: CDR1 SEHNR, CDR2 FQNEAQ (reference sequence). The V and J ends lost 2 bases and 3 bases respectively, with 10 bases between them. This CDR3 has 14 residues. This CDR3 reads CASSLNNRDTEAFF. In DNA form, the CDR3 reads TGTGCCAGCAGCTTAAATAACAGGGACACTGAAGCTTTCTTT.

The chain couples TRBV27 to TRBJ2-3; D remains ambiguous. V lost 3 bases, J lost 4 bases, and 8 bases lay in between. The CDR3 has 13 amino acids. Germline V gene lookup returns CDR1 MNHEY and CDR2 SMNVEV (reference sequence). CDR3 sequence reads: CASSLVGPDTQYF. The CDR3 DNA is TGTGCCAGCAGTTTGGTCGGCCCAGATACGCAGTATTTT.

The CDR3 sequence is CSVETGQGANYGYTF. DNA of the CDR3: TGCAGCGTTGAGACGGGACAGGGGGCTAACTATGGCTACACCTTC. The gene calls are TRBV29-1 and TRBJ1-2, with TRBD1 matching over 11 bases. V was pared by 3 bases and J by 0 bases, with 3 bases of the junction left unmatched. This CDR3 contains 15 residues. Looked up from germline, CDR1 is SQVTM and CDR2 is ANQGSEA.

Details on this clone: This sample includes further DNA sequences coding for the same CDR3. This chain uses TRBV6-1 with TRBJ1-1; 8 bases align to TRBD1. The CDR3 loop spans 14 amino acids. After removal of 6 bases from V and 1 base from J, the junction contained 4 bases not matched to a gene. Germline V CDR1 and CDR2: MNHNS, SASEGT. This chain's CDR3 is CASRETGGNTEAFF. The DNA of the CDR3 is TGTGCCAGCAGAGAAACAGGGGGGAACACTGAAGCTTTCTTT.

The V call is TRBV4-2, the J call TRBJ2-1, with D possibly being TRBD2 (6 bases). The CDR3 runs 14 residues. The germline CDR1 and CDR2 sequences are LGHNA and YNFKEQ. With 6 bases removed from V and 2 bases from J, the gap between germline ends came to 11 bases. Here the CDR3 reads CASREAGTYNEQFF. In nucleotides, the CDR3 is TGTGCCAGCAGGGAAGCGGGCACCTACAATGAGCAGTTCTTC.

The chain is built from TRBV19 and TRBJ2-3; D gene ambiguous. CDR1 is LNHDA, CDR2 SQIVND, per germline (reference sequence). V lost 6 bases to trimming and J lost 2 bases, with 18 bases between them. The CDR3 covers 16 residues. CDR3 coding DNA: TGTGCCAGTAGACTCAGGAGCGACTTATCCACAGATACGCAGTATTTT. As protein: CASRLRSDLSTDTQYF.

The chain is built from TRBV7-9 and TRBJ2-3, with D hard to call. Germline CDR1 reads SEHNR; CDR2 reads FQNEAQ (reference sequence). There are 13 residues in the CDR3. The V gene lost 6 bases and the J gene lost 1 base, with 8 bases spanning the gap. The CDR3 loop is CASRHLGTDTQYF. The CDR3 nucleotides are TGTGCCAGCAGACACCTGGGCACAGATACGCAGTATTTT. The entire variable domain, with the rest obtained from reference TRBV7-9 and TRBJ2-3, is as follows: DTGVSQNPRHKITKRGQNVTFRCDPISEHNRLYWYRQTLGQGPEFLTYFQNEAQLEKSRLLSDRFSAERPKGSFSTLEIQRTEQGDSAMYLCASRHLGTDTQYFGPGTRLTVL.

The chain combines TRBV10-3 with TRBJ2-7, with TRBD1 identical over 9 bases. V gave up 4 bases and J gave up 6 bases; unmatched junction bases: 10. CDR3 size: 15 residues. CDR1 ENHRY and CDR2 SYGVKD come from the germline V gene. CDR3 protein: CAISGTYRDRVEQYF. In DNA, the CDR3 is TGTGCCATCAGTGGGACTTACCGGGACAGGGTCGAGCAGTACTTC.

V is TRBV7-2 and J is TRBJ2-7; TRBD1 agrees at 9 bases. V was pared by 1 base and J by 2 bases, with 6 bases of the junction left unmatched. The germline CDR1 and CDR2 sequences are SGHTA and FQGNSA. The CDR3 has 16 residues. Here the CDR3 reads CASSLGGQGAPYEQYF. CDR3 DNA sequence: TGTGCCAGCAGCTTAGGGGGACAGGGAGCACCCTACGAGCAGTACTTC.

The genes are TRBV5-1 and TRBJ2-2; D might be TRBD1 (5 bases). V was clipped by 4 bases and J by 0 bases, with 16 bases between them. Germline CDR1 SGHRS, CDR2 YFSETQ. This CDR3 region has 17 residues. The DNA of the CDR3 is TGCGCCAGCAGCCAGGACCGACAGCGAGCGAACACCGGGGAGCTGTTTTTT. This sequence encodes CASSQDRQRANTGELFF. The full variable domain, completed using reference TRBV5-1 and TRBJ2-2, is KAGVTQTPRYLIKTRGQQVTLSCSPISGHRSVSWYQQTPGQGLQFLFEYFSETQRNKGNFPGRFSGRQFSNSRSEMNVSTLELGDSALYLCASSQDRQRANTGELFFGEGSRLTVL.

The CDR3 DNA is TGCGCCAGCAGCCGGCCGATAGAGCGGGAGGCTTCGAAGCAGTTCTTC. Translated, it gives CASSRPIEREASKQFF. The chain carries TRBV4-1 and TRBJ2-1, with TRBD2 identical over 9 bases. Germline V CDR1 and CDR2: MGHRA, YSYEKL. The CDR3 runs to 16 residues. With V trimmed by 4 bases and J by 11 bases, 15 bases remained unmatched.